This note documents a single TCR beta chain sequence. These data originate in a study of technical replicates of blood from several donors. This CDR3 region has 14 residues. The ends were cut back, 2 bases at V and 1 base at J, with 9 bases in the middle. Germline CDR1 SGHDT, CDR2 YYEEEE. Using immunoSEQ multiplex PCR, the repertoire was profiled, and TCRdb retains in-frame clones only, with some absent. This sample has tens of thousands of clones; 94% occur once, and the top ten carry 0.2% to 0.3%. This receptor was taken from a human donor in good health. This chain uses TRBV5-6 with TRBJ1-1; D uncertain. The sequencing sample was made of T cells isolated from PBMCs. The CDR3 bases are TGTGCCAGCAGCTTTCAGGTTAGGAACACTGAAGCTTTCTTT. Its translation: CASSFQVRNTEAFF. Full variable domain (remainder filled in from reference TRBV5-6 and TRBJ1-1): DAGVTQSPTHLIKTRGQQVTLRCSPKSGHDTVSWYQQALGQGPQFIFQYYEEEERQRGNFPDRFSGHQFPNYSSELNVNALLLGDSALYLCASSFQVRNTEAFFGQGTRLTVV.